This TCR beta chain was recorded in a study of blood T cell repertoires in COVID-19. Sequencing used immunoSEQ multiplex PCR; TCRdb keeps in-frame clones, though not all of them. The sample lists 290,000 or so clones, almost 90% occurring once. The V end lost 5 bases, the J end lost 11 bases, and 18 bases lay between the germline ends. The CDR3 consists of 13 residues. CDR1 and CDR2 from the germline V gene are SEHNR and FQNEAQ (reference sequence). Sample: PBMCs or T cells enriched from blood (not recorded which). The genes are TRBV7-9 and TRBJ1-1; TRBD1 is a possible D gene (6 bases). The sequence derives from a young woman with acute COVID-19. This chain's CDR3 is CASSLEGGRMAFF. CDR3 nucleotides: TGTGCCAGCAGCCTAGAAGGGGGTCGGATGGCTTTCTTT.